A selection of T cell receptor beta chains follows, all from one sample in a study of shared clonotypes between healthy human individuals. Only in-frame clones appear in the TCRdb table, and some are missing; sequencing was by immunoSEQ multiplex PCR. The sample lists some 2,400,000 clones; 90% to 97% were seen once. The sample was naive CD4+ T cells sorted from blood. The receptors come from a man in his late teens or twenties in good health. The CDR3 runs from the conserved cysteine through the conserved F or W. The D gene is left open where the match is weak. Clone sizes are given selectively: once, few, many, or a class where the clone is expanded.

CDR3nt: TGTGCCAGCAGTTTAGGGGGTCCCTACGAGCAGTACTTC
CDR3aa: CASSLGGPYEQYF
d_gene: NA
abundance: NA
v_gene: TRBV27
j_gene: TRBJ2-7

CDR3nt: TGTGCCAGCAGCCGTTCAGGAGGGGAGGAACCCCTCCACTTT
CDR3aa: CASSRSGGEEPLHF
d_gene: NA
abundance: NA
v_gene: TRBV7-3
j_gene: TRBJ1-6

CDR3nt: TGTGCCAGCAGTGAAGTAGGTGGAGGTGGCTACACCTTC
CDR3aa: CASSEVGGGGYTF
d_gene: NA
abundance: NA
v_gene: TRBV6-1
j_gene: TRBJ1-2

CDR3nt: TGTGCCAGCAGTTTAAGGGGAGCCGGGGAGCTGTTTTTT
CDR3aa: CASSLRGAGELFF
d_gene: NA
abundance: NA
v_gene: TRBV28
j_gene: TRBJ2-2

CDR3nt: TGCGCCAGCAGCTTGCCTATGCCAGCTGGAGAAGCTTTCTTT
CDR3aa: CASSLPMPAGEAFF
d_gene: NA
abundance: NA
v_gene: TRBV5-1
j_gene: TRBJ1-1

CDR3nt: TGCGCCAGCAGCCGAGGGGACACTGAAGCTTTCTTT
CDR3aa: CASSRGDTEAFF
d_gene: NA
abundance: NA
v_gene: TRBV10-1
j_gene: TRBJ1-1

CDR3nt: TGTGCCAGCTCACCACCACCTGGTGAAAAACTGTTTTTT
CDR3aa: CASSPPPGEKLFF
d_gene: NA
abundance: NA
v_gene: TRBV18
j_gene: TRBJ1-4

CDR3nt: TGCGCCAGCAGAGAAACAGCCCAAGAGACCCAGTACTTC
CDR3aa: CASRETAQETQYF
d_gene: NA
abundance: once
v_gene: TRBV4-1
j_gene: TRBJ2-5

CDR3nt: TGCGCCAGCAGCACGAGTGGGACAGGGGATGAGACCCAGTACTTC
CDR3aa: CASSTSGTGDETQYF
d_gene: TRBD1
abundance: once
v_gene: TRBV5-1
j_gene: TRBJ2-5

CDR3nt: TGTGCCAGTAGTAAAGTAGCGGGCGACCGTAAAGAGACCCAGTACTTC
CDR3aa: CASSKVAGDRKETQYF
d_gene: TRBD2
abundance: NA
v_gene: TRBV19
j_gene: TRBJ2-5

CDR3nt: TGTGCCAGCAGTTTATTCTGGGGAAGCAATCAGCCCCAGCATTTT
CDR3aa: CASSLFWGSNQPQHF
d_gene: NA
abundance: NA
v_gene: TRBV27
j_gene: TRBJ1-5

CDR3nt: TGTGCCAGCAGCTTAGTGGGGGGGCGAGCTTTCTTT
CDR3aa: CASSLVGGRAFF
d_gene: NA
abundance: NA
v_gene: TRBV11-3
j_gene: TRBJ1-1

CDR3nt: TGTGCCAGCAGCTTAGTCGGGCGGGAACAGTACTTC
CDR3aa: CASSLVGREQYF
d_gene: NA
abundance: NA
v_gene: TRBV7-9
j_gene: TRBJ2-7

CDR3nt: TGTGCCATCAGTGGAGCCGGACAGGGGTCTCTCGGCTACACCTTC
CDR3aa: CAISGAGQGSLGYTF
d_gene: TRBD1
abundance: NA
v_gene: TRBV10-3
j_gene: TRBJ1-2

CDR3nt: TGTGCCAGCAGTGTTGACGGGAACTATGGCTACACCTTC
CDR3aa: CASSVDGNYGYTF
d_gene: NA
abundance: NA
v_gene: TRBV2
j_gene: TRBJ1-2

CDR3nt: TGTGCCAGCAGAAAGGGACAGTTGAACACTGAAGCTTTCTTT
CDR3aa: CASRKGQLNTEAFF
d_gene: TRBD1
abundance: NA
v_gene: TRBV6-5
j_gene: TRBJ1-1

CDR3nt: TGTGCCAGCAGCATGAGGGGTATGAACACTGAAGCTTTCTTT
CDR3aa: CASSMRGMNTEAFF
d_gene: NA
abundance: NA
v_gene: TRBV28
j_gene: TRBJ1-1

CDR3nt: TGTGCCAGCAGCCATCTCGGGACTTGGGGCACCGGGGAGCTGTTTTTT
CDR3aa: CASSHLGTWGTGELFF
d_gene: NA
abundance: NA
v_gene: TRBV6-6
j_gene: TRBJ2-2

CDR3nt: TGTGCCAGCAGCTTCAGGCATCCTAATTCACCCCTCCACTTT
CDR3aa: CASSFRHPNSPLHF
d_gene: NA
abundance: NA
v_gene: TRBV5-6
j_gene: TRBJ1-6

CDR3nt: TGTGCCAGCAGTTCCGGATATAATTCACCCCTCCACTTT
CDR3aa: CASSSGYNSPLHF
d_gene: NA
abundance: NA
v_gene: TRBV6-5
j_gene: TRBJ1-6

CDR3nt: TGTGCCTGGAGCTTAACCCTAGCTCCGACGGGGGAGCAGTACTTC
CDR3aa: CAWSLTLAPTGEQYF
d_gene: NA
abundance: NA
v_gene: TRBV30
j_gene: TRBJ2-7

CDR3nt: TGCGCCAGCAGCTTGGCCCAGGACACCGGGGAGCTGTTTTTT
CDR3aa: CASSLAQDTGELFF
d_gene: NA
abundance: once
v_gene: TRBV5-1
j_gene: TRBJ2-2

CDR3nt: TGTGCCAGCTCACCCTCAGGGCCAGGGAATGAAAAACTGTTTTTT
CDR3aa: CASSPSGPGNEKLFF
d_gene: NA
abundance: NA
v_gene: TRBV18
j_gene: TRBJ1-4

CDR3nt: TGTGCCAGCAGATGTGGGACTAGATGGGGCAGCACTGAAGCTTTCTTT
CDR3aa: CASRCGTRWGSTEAFF
d_gene: NA
abundance: NA
v_gene: TRBV21-1
j_gene: TRBJ1-1

CDR3nt: TGTGCCGGAGGAACCCGGGGAACCTACGAGCAGTACTTC
CDR3aa: CAGGTRGTYEQYF
d_gene: NA
abundance: NA
v_gene: TRBV30
j_gene: TRBJ2-7